This T cell receptor (beta chain) was documented in a study of blood T cell repertoires in COVID-19. Study in general: COVID-19 samples from acute and convalescent phases originated in the United States, Italy and Spain. Sources were T cells, B-cell-depleted T cells, or PBMCs; the material itself was cDNA or gDNA.

Per the original methods: Nucleated cell number was recorded as an estimate derived from reference gene primer amplification. The repertoire was sequenced with immunoSEQ multiplex PCR; TCRdb's copy has only in-frame clones and lacks some. V and J calls plus clone size are reproduced from that table; the DNA served to infer D and trimming. The repertoire holds roughly 290,000 clones, with around 90% as singletons. Germline assignment: CDR1 MNHEY and CDR2 SMNVEV (reference sequence). The CDR3 extends over 16 amino acids. With V trimmed by 3 bases and J by 0 bases, 7 bases remained unmatched. One Seattle source followed patients from active infection through their disease course.

This chain connects TRBV27 to TRBJ2-7; 8 bases fit TRBD2. The receptor was derived from a woman aged 25 to 45 with COVID-19, enrolled during active disease. The specimen sequenced was peripheral blood. This CDR3 reads CASSFKAGGFSYEQYF. The CDR3 nucleotides are TGTGCCAGCAGTTTTAAGGCGGGAGGCTTCTCCTACGAGCAGTACTTC.